The clone carrying this T cell receptor (beta chain) came up a few times. Antigen unknown. The CDR3 is 15 residues long. V shed 6 bases, J shed 1 base, and the junction held 12 bases outside the gene matches. Germline CDR1 DFQATT, CDR2 SNEGSKA (reference sequence). The source of the sample is a study of identical twins. General study results and limits: Zero-insertion analyses were open to partial confounding by invariant MAIT and iNKT cells. For cord blood, abundant beta clonotypes had fewer insertions, unlike memory repertoires, which showed none.

Via MiXCR, TCRdb re-called the 5' RACE reads, giving one row per CDR3 protein. The sample includes around 480,000 distinct CDR3 sequences, roughly an eighth of them seen just once. The data also belong to a second study, concerning yellow fever vaccine responses in identical twins. Turning to that study: Vaccine T cell responses of twins reportedly seemed partly convergent and partly personalized.

The J gene is TRBJ2-7, the V gene TRBV20-1; 7 positions match TRBD1. The sequenced sample consisted of CD4+ T cells sorted from blood. The TCR was taken from a young woman in good health. CDR3 residues: CSARPYPGGSYEQYF. Here the CDR3 DNA reads TGCAGTGCCCGACCTTACCCAGGGGGATCCTACGAGCAGTACTTC.